The 30 T cell receptor beta chains listed next were all sequenced from one sample in a study of radiotherapy plus CTLA-4 blockade in lung cancer. The method was immunoSEQ multiplex PCR; TCRdb's version includes in-frame clones alone and lacks a portion of them. Of tens of thousands of clones listed, roughly 86% were seen once; the top ten hold about 2%. The sample was peripheral blood, taken from a patient treated with radiotherapy plus ipilimumab. All receptors come from a human donor with non-small cell lung cancer who had a partial response to radiotherapy plus ipilimumab.

This clone turned up a few times. The rearrangement joins TRBV19 to TRBJ2-2, with TRBD2 matching 10 bases. The CDR3 totals 19 residues. Germline assignment: CDR1 LNHDA and CDR2 SQIVND (reference sequence). Trimming cost V 7 bases and J 5 bases; bases outside gene matches: 19. In DNA form, the CDR3 reads TGTGCCAGTAATGGAGGGCTAGCGGGAGTGGAGGTCTGGACCGGGGAGCTGTTTTTT. Translated: CASNGGLAGVEVWTGELFF.

This chain joins TRBV28 and TRBJ2-1; tentatively, D is TRBD1 (6 bases). There are 13 residues in the CDR3. V was clipped by 11 bases and J by 7 bases, with 18 bases between them. The germline V gene has CDR1 MDHEN and CDR2 SYDVKM. The CDR3 is CAAVGGDGNEQFF. CDR3 DNA: TGTGCCGCTGTAGGGGGTGACGGGAATGAGCAGTTCTTC.

The chain couples TRBV7-8 to TRBJ2-5; TRBD2 aligns across 8 bases. Germline V gene lookup returns CDR1 SGHVS and CDR2 FQNEAQ. The CDR3 extends over 16 amino acids. Trimming removed 5 bases from V and 5 bases from J; junction bases left unmatched: 13. The DNA for the CDR3 is TGTGCCAGCAGCCTGAATCAGGGACTAGGAGGGGAGACCCAGTACTTC. Translated, it gives CASSLNQGLGGETQYF.

The rearrangement links TRBV5-1 to TRBJ1-4; the match to TRBD1 covers 10 bases. Germline V CDR1 and CDR2: SGHRS, YFSETQ. This CDR3 comprises 15 residues. J was trimmed by 5 bases and V by 2 bases; bases with no gene match: 3. The CDR3 DNA reads as TGCGCCAGCAGCTTACTGGACAGGGGGAATGAAAAACTGTTTTTT. Residues: CASSLLDRGNEKLFF. Based on the CDR3 plus reference TRBV5-1 and TRBJ1-4, the full variable domain is KAGVTQTPRYLIKTRGQQVTLSCSPISGHRSVSWYQQTPGQGLQFLFEYFSETQRNKGNFPGRFSGRQFSNSRSEMNVSTLELGDSALYLCASSLLDRGNEKLFFGSGTQLSVL.

V is TRBV2 and J is TRBJ2-1, with 8 nucleotides matching TRBD2. There are 12 residues in the CDR3. Germline V gives CDR1 SNHLY, CDR2 FYNNEI. The junction had 6 bases not matched to a gene; V was cut back by 6 bases and J by 11 bases. CDR3: CASRELADKQFF. The CDR3, as DNA: TGTGCCAGCAGAGAACTAGCGGACAAGCAGTTCTTC.

This rearrangement joins TRBV5-1 to TRBJ2-1; TRBD2 matches 9 bases. Germline CDR1 reads SGHRS; CDR2 reads YFSETQ. V was pared by 2 bases and J by 6 bases, with 9 bases of the junction left unmatched. CDR3 length: 16 residues. CDR3: CASSFGGRATGNEQFF. The DNA for the CDR3 is TGCGCCAGCAGCTTTGGCGGGAGGGCCACGGGCAATGAGCAGTTCTTC.

This clone occurred a few times. The V call is TRBV28, the J call TRBJ1-1; D is unresolved. This CDR3 contains 12 residues. Germline CDR1 MDHEN, CDR2 SYDVKM. V was clipped by 1 base and J by 6 bases, with 6 bases between them. The CDR3, as DNA: TGTGCCAGCAGTTTATCCCTACCTGAAGCTTTCTTT. Amino acids: CASSLSLPEAFF. Supplemented by reference TRBV28 and TRBJ1-1, the full variable domain reads DVKVTQSSRYLVKRTGEKVFLECVQDMDHENMFWYRQDPGLGLRLIYFSYDVKMKEKGDIPEGYSVSREKKERFSLILESASTNQTSMYLCASSLSLPEAFFGQGTRLTVV.

This chain links TRBV4-3 with TRBJ2-3; 8 positions match TRBD2. Germline V CDR1 and CDR2: LGHNA, YSLEER. V lost 0 bases to trimming and J lost 0 bases; unmatched junction nucleotides: 2. The CDR3 has 16 residues. The CDR3 sequence is CASSQDGRGSTDTQYF. CDR3 in DNA: TGCGCCAGCAGCCAAGACGGGAGGGGAAGCACAGATACGCAGTATTTT.

The chain joins TRBV4-3 to TRBJ2-1, with 13 bases that match TRBD2. After removal of 1 base from V and 8 bases from J, the junction contained 8 bases not matched to a gene. Germline V gene data show CDR1 as LGHNA and CDR2 as YSLEER. The CDR3 loop spans 17 amino acids. The CDR3 DNA sequence: TGCGCCAGCAGCCAAGGCTGGGCGGGACTAGCGGGATATGAGCAGTTCTTC. This gives the protein CASSQGWAGLAGYEQFF.

The CDR3 DNA follows: TGTGCCAGTAGTATCGGGCGGGAGGGGTCCTACAATGAGCAGTTCTTC. This sequence encodes CASSIGREGSYNEQFF. The chain is built from TRBV19 and TRBJ2-1; 9 nucleotides align to TRBD2. Germline CDR1 LNHDA, CDR2 SQIVND (reference sequence). The CDR3 consists of 16 residues. V lost 3 bases and J lost 1; bases outside the gene matches: 4.

The chain carries TRBV15 and TRBJ1-1, with TRBD1 as a possible D gene (5 bases). CDR1 is LNHNV, CDR2 YYDKDF, per germline (reference sequence). Trimming pared 1 base from V and 0 bases from J, leaving 12 bases between. The CDR3 has 16 amino acids. Here the CDR3 DNA reads TGTGCCACCAGCAGAGCGACAGCAAATCTGAACACTGAAGCTTTCTTT. Translating gives CATSRATANLNTEAFF.

The chain employs TRBV7-8 and TRBJ2-3; the match to TRBD2 covers 7 bases. This CDR3 has 14 residues. Trimming cost V 2 bases and J 7 bases; bases outside gene matches: 6. Per the germline V gene, CDR1 is SGHVS and CDR2 is FQNEAQ. CDR3: CASSLPSSGNTQYF. CDR3 sequence (DNA): TGTGCCAGCAGCTTACCCTCAAGCGGGAATACGCAGTATTTT.

This chain joins TRBV25-1 and TRBJ1-3; the D is unclear. The V gene lost 7 bases and the J gene lost 5 bases, with 12 bases spanning the gap. CDR1 and CDR2 (germline): MGHDK, SYGVNS. This CDR3 spans 13 amino acids. CDR3 DNA: TGTGCCAGCACACGTTCGGGAAGAAACACCATATATTTT. Translated, it gives CASTRSGRNTIYF.

This chain connects TRBV6-1 to TRBJ1-5; D is perhaps TRBD1 (6 bases). Per germline, CDR1 MNHNS and CDR2 SASEGT. This CDR3 region has 14 residues. The V and J ends lost 3 bases and 6 bases respectively, with 12 bases between them. CDR3 in DNA: TGTGCCAGCAGTGATTCACAGGGCGGTCAGCCCCAGCATTTT. It encodes CASSDSQGGQPQHF.

The chain employs TRBV19 and TRBJ1-5; perhaps TRBD1 as D (5 bases). Trimming left V 2 bases short and J 5 bases short, with 10 bases between. The length of the CDR3 is 14 residues. Germline V CDR1 and CDR2: LNHDA, SQIVND (reference sequence). The CDR3 is CASSILDNHQPQHF. CDR3 in DNA: TGTGCCAGTAGTATACTGGACAATCATCAGCCCCAGCATTTT. Complete variable domain (other parts from reference TRBV19 and TRBJ1-5): DGGITQSPKYLFRKEGQNVTLSCEQNLNHDAMYWYRQDPGQGLRLIYYSQIVNDFQKGDIAEGYSVSREKKESFPLTVTSAQKNPTAFYLCASSILDNHQPQHFGDGTRLSIL.

V is TRBV21-1 and J is TRBJ2-1; the table's TRBD2 call for D was not verified on the DNA. TRBV21-1 is reported as a pseudogene. The CDR3 has 21 amino acids. In nucleotides, the CDR3 is TGTGCCAGCAGCACCAGGACAGGGGGCGATTTGGATAGCGGGAGTCGGAATGAGCAGTTCTTC. Its translation is CASSTRTGGDLDSGSRNEQFF.

This sequence joins TRBV7-3 and TRBJ2-3, with 8 positions matching TRBD2. V lost 3 bases and J lost 5; bases outside the gene matches: 10. The CDR3 sequence is 16 residues long. Germline V gene lookup returns CDR1 SGHTA and CDR2 FQGTGA. CDR3 sequence reads: CASSFLPGGAVDTQYF. Here the CDR3 DNA reads TGTGCCAGCAGCTTCCTTCCCGGGGGGGCCGTAGATACGCAGTATTTT.

The chain employs TRBV7-2 and TRBJ2-1; TRBD1 matches at 7 bases. CDR1 is SGHTA and CDR2 is FQGNSA in the germline V gene. The CDR3 sequence is 14 residues long. The junction had 13 bases not matched to a gene; V was cut back by 5 bases and J by 12 bases. CDR3 region: CASSPSGGRGGQFF. CDR3 bases: TGTGCCAGCAGCCCTTCAGGGGGACGGGGTGGGCAGTTCTTC.

The chain couples TRBV7-2 to TRBJ2-1; TRBD2 matches at 12 bases. Germline trimming cut 4 bases from V and 6 bases from J; bases unmatched to any gene: 4. Germline CDR1 SGHTA, CDR2 FQGNSA. The CDR3 runs to 15 residues. DNA for the CDR3: TGTGCCAGCAGCTCCCTAGCGGGAGGGAGCAATGAGCAGTTCTTC. This codes for CASSSLAGGSNEQFF. The whole variable domain, filled in from reference TRBV7-2 and TRBJ2-1, reads GAGVSQSPSNKVTEKGKDVELRCDPISGHTALYWYRQSLGQGLEFLIYFQGNSAPDKSGLPSDRFSAERTGGSVSTLTIQRTQQEDSAVYLCASSSLAGGSNEQFFGPGTRLTVL.

This rearrangement joins TRBV7-2 to TRBJ2-5; the match to TRBD1 covers 7 bases. J was trimmed by 3 bases and V by 5 bases; bases with no gene match: 3. The CDR3 consists of 13 residues. Germline assignment: CDR1 SGHTA and CDR2 FQGNSA. The CDR3 DNA follows: TGTGCCAGCAGCACAGACAGGGAAGAGACCCAGTACTTC. This translates into CASSTDREETQYF.

The rearrangement uses TRBV5-1 and TRBJ1-4; D remains unclear. Trimming cost V 4 bases and J 0 bases, with 10 bases left between them. This CDR3 contains 15 residues. Germline V gene sequence: CDR1 SGHRS, CDR2 YFSETQ. CDR3 sequence (DNA): TGCGCCAGCAGCCGCGACGGAGCAACTAATGAAAAACTGTTTTTT. Translating it yields CASSRDGATNEKLFF.

The J gene is TRBJ2-1, the V gene TRBV5-4, with TRBD1 identical over 8 bases. The CDR3 extends over 13 amino acids. The germline gives CDR1 SGHNT, CDR2 YYREEE (reference sequence). After removal of 5 bases from V and 6 bases from J, the junction contained 4 bases not matched to a gene. The CDR3 DNA reads TGTGCCAGCAGTCGGACAGGGTCCAATGAGCAGTTCTTC. This sequence encodes CASSRTGSNEQFF.

The chain joins TRBV19 to TRBJ1-6; D uncertain. The CDR3 consists of 15 residues. Trimming took 2 bases from V and 6 from J, leaving 11 bases between them. The V gene's germline CDR1 is LNHDA and CDR2 SQIVND (reference sequence). The CDR3 DNA sequence: TGTGCCAGTAGTATATCCGGCAGGTCTAATTCACCCCTCCACTTT. Protein product: CASSISGRSNSPLHF. The full variable domain, rest sourced from reference TRBV19 and TRBJ1-6, is DGGITQSPKYLFRKEGQNVTLSCEQNLNHDAMYWYRQDPGQGLRLIYYSQIVNDFQKGDIAEGYSVSREKKESFPLTVTSAQKNPTAFYLCASSISGRSNSPLHFGNGTRLTVT.

The J gene is TRBJ1-2, the V gene TRBV19, with 9 bases lining up with TRBD1. The CDR3 is 17 residues long. V was pared by 7 bases and J by 2 bases, with 14 bases of the junction left unmatched. Germline CDR1 and CDR2: LNHDA and SQIVND (reference sequence). The CDR3 reads CASTKPGQGFVNYGYTF. CDR3 nucleotides: TGTGCCAGTACCAAACCGGGACAGGGATTTGTGAACTATGGCTACACCTTC.

A few counts support this clone. The J gene is TRBJ2-1, the V gene TRBV30, with 11 bases matching TRBD2. This CDR3 has 17 amino acids. The V gene end was trimmed by 1 base and the J gene end by 6 bases; junction bases not matched to a gene: 11. Looked up from germline, CDR1 is GTSNPN and CDR2 is SVGIG (reference sequence). CDR3 in DNA: TGTGCCTGGAGTGCCCTTAATAGCGGGAGGGAGGGCAATGAGCAGTTCTTC. Protein: CAWSALNSGREGNEQFF. The full variable domain, its missing parts supplied by reference TRBV30 and TRBJ2-1, is SQTIHQWPATLVQPVGSPLSLECTVEGTSNPNLYWYRQAAGRGLQLLFYSVGIGQISSEVPQNLSASRPQDRQFILSSKKLLLSDSGFYLCAWSALNSGREGNEQFFGPGTRLTVL.

The CDR3 sequence is CASSPGLQTYEQYF. The CDR3 region has the DNA TGTGCCAGTAGCCCGGGACTCCAAACCTACGAGCAGTACTTC. The V gene is TRBV19, the J gene TRBJ2-5; a weak D match, TRBD2 (6 bases). Gene TRBJ2-7 matches the end of the DNA better, so the J call may be wrong. This CDR3 has 14 residues. Germline-derived CDR1 and CDR2 are LNHDA and SQIVND (reference sequence).

This rearrangement joins TRBV5-4 to TRBJ1-4; the D is unclear. The germline gives CDR1 SGHNT, CDR2 YYREEE (reference sequence). The CDR3 sequence is 15 residues long. V lost 0 bases to trimming and J lost 8 bases, with 14 bases between them. This CDR3 reads CASSLGTGRREKLFF. DNA for the CDR3: TGTGCCAGCAGCTTGGGAACGGGGAGGAGGGAAAAACTGTTTTTT.

This chain uses TRBV5-1 with TRBJ2-5; perhaps TRBD1 as D (7 bases). Germline V gene data show CDR1 as SGHRS and CDR2 as YFSETQ. V was shortened by 0 bases and J by 4 bases, with 13 bases between the two germline ends. This CDR3 is built from 15 residues. The CDR3 reads CASSLVLAGGETQYF. The CDR3 nucleotides are TGCGCCAGCAGCTTGGTACTAGCAGGGGGAGAGACCCAGTACTTC.

V gene TRBV19 combines with J gene TRBJ1-2; 8 nucleotides line up with TRBD1. CDR3 length equals 16 residues. V lost 5 bases and J lost 7; bases outside the gene matches: 15. Germline V gene data show CDR1 as LNHDA and CDR2 as SQIVND (reference sequence). CDR3 sequence (DNA): TGTGCCAGTAGTGTCCCAAACCGCGGGCAGGGGGCTGGCTACACCTTC. It yields the protein CASSVPNRGQGAGYTF.

The chain carries TRBV6-4 and TRBJ1-1; TRBD1 aligns across 9 bases. V trimming: 5 bases; J trimming: 8 bases; junction bases outside the gene matches: 6. CDR3 size: 13 residues. From germline, CDR1 is MRHNA and CDR2 SNTAGT. The CDR3 sequence: CASSSRDRDEAFF. In nucleotides, the CDR3 is TGTGCCAGCAGTTCTCGGGACAGGGACGAAGCTTTCTTT.